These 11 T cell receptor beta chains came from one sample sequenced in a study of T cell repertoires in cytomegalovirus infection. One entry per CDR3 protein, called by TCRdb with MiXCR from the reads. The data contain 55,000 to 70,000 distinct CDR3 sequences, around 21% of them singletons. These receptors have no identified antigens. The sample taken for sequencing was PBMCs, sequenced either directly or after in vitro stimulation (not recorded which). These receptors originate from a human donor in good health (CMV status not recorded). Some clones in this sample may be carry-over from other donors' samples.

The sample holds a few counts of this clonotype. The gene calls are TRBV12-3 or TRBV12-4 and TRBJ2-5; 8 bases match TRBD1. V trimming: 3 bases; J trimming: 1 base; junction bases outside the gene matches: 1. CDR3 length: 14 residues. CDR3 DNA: TGTGCCAGCAGTTTTCAGGGGGCCCAAGAGACCCAGTACTTC. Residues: CASSFQGAQETQYF.

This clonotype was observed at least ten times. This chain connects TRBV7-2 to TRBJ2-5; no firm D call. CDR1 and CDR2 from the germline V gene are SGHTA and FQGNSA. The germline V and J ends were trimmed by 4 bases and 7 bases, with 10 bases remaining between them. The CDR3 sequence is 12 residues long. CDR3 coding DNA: TGTGCCAGCAGCTCCCACCCCGGGACCCAGTACTTC. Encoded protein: CASSSHPGTQYF.

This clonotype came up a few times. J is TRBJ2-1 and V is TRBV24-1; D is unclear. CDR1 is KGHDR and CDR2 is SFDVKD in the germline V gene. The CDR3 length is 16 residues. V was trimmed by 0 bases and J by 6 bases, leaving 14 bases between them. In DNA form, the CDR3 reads TGTGCCACCAGTGATTTGAGGCTAGGGCGGAGCAATGAGCAGTTCTTC. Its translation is CATSDLRLGRSNEQFF.

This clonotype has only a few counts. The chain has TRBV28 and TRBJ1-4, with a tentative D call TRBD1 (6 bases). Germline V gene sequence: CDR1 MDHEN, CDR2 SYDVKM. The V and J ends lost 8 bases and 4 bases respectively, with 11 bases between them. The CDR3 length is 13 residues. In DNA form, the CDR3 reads TGTGCCAGCGGACAGTCATTTAATGAAAAACTGTTTTTT. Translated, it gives CASGQSFNEKLFF.

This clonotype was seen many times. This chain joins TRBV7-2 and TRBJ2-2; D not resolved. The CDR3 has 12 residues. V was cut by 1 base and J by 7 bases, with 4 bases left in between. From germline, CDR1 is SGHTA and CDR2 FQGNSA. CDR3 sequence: CASSLDGGELFF. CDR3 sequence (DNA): TGTGCCAGCAGCTTAGACGGCGGGGAGCTGTTTTTT.

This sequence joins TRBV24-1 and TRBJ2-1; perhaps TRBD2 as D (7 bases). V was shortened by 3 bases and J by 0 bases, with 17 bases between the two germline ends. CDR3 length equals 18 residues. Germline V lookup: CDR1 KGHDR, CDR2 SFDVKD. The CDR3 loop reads CATSDPTVRGGSYNEQFF. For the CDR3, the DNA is TGTGCCACCAGTGATCCGACCGTGAGGGGGGGCTCCTACAATGAGCAGTTCTTC.

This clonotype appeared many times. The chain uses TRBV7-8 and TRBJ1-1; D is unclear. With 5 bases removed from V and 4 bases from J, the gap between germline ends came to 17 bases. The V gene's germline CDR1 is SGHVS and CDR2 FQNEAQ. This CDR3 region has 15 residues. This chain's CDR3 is CASSPRTVAGTEAFF. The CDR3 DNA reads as TGTGCCAGCAGCCCACGGACGGTAGCGGGCACTGAAGCTTTCTTT.

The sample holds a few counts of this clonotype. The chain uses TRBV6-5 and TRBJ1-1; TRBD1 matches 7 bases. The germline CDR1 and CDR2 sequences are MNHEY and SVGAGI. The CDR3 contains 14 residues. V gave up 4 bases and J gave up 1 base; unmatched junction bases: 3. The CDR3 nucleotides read TGTGCCAGCAGTTGGGACAGTACGAACACTGAAGCTTTCTTT. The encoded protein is CASSWDSTNTEAFF.

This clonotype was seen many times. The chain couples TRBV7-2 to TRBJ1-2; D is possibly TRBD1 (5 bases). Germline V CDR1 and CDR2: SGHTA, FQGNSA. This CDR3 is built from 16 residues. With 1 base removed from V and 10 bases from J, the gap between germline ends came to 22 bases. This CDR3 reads CASSLVDTVRRHDYTF. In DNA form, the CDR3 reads TGTGCCAGCAGCTTAGTGGACACAGTAAGGCGCCATGACTACACCTTC.

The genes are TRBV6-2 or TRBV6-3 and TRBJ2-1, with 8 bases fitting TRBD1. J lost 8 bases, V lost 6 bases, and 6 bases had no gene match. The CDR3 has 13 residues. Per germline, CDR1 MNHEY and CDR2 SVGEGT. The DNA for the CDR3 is TGTGCCAGCAGCCCCGACAGGGGCTATGAGCAGTTCTTC. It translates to CASSPDRGYEQFF.

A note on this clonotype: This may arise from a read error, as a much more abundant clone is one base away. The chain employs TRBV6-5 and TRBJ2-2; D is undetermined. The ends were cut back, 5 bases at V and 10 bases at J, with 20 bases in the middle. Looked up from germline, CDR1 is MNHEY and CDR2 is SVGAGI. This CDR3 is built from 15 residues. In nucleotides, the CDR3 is TGTGCCAGCAGTCCCTTTAGCCCCATCAGCGCGGAGCTGTTTTTT. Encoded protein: CASSPFSPISAELFF.